The source of this T cell receptor beta chain is a study of shared clonotypes between healthy human individuals. Background on the study: The cohort comprised a couple of women and a few men. Their ages spanned 18 to 49 years. The study, taken as a whole, reports: Generation probabilities of non-shared clonotypes were lower (relative to those shared by all four donors).

The naive CD8 subset, CD45RO-negative cells positively selected for CCR7, excluded terminally differentiated effector memory CD45RA+ cells. With regard to this clone: The antigen is undetermined.

Sequencing was performed with immunoSEQ multiplex PCR; in TCRdb, only in-frame clones are kept and a portion is missing. Here the sample spans around 2.1 million clones, around 93% being singletons. The CDR3 runs to 16 residues. V lost 2 bases, J lost 1 base, and 11 bases stayed unmatched. Germline values: CDR1 SQVTM, CDR2 ANQGSEA. This chain connects TRBV29-1 to TRBJ2-7; 7 nucleotides agree with TRBD1. The sequence came from a man aged 18 to 30 in good health. Some clones in this sample may be carry-over from other donors' samples. The sequencing sample was made of naive CD8+ T cells from PBMCs. CDR3 nucleotides: TGCAGCGTTGAATTGTTCGAGACAGGGTCTTCCTACGAGCAGTACTTC. Its translation is CSVELFETGSSYEQYF.